These 22 T cell receptor beta chains originate from one sample sequenced in a study of shared clonotypes between healthy human individuals. Method: immunoSEQ multiplex PCR; TCRdb's copy keeps in-frame clones and lacks some. Here the sample spans about 180,000 clones, over 85% being singletons. The sample consisted of naive CD4+ T cells sorted from blood. Subset denoted: CD45RA+ positively selected. These receptor sequences come from a woman in her twenties or thirties in good health.

The V and J genes are TRBV15 and TRBJ2-1; D remains unclear. Germline-derived CDR1 and CDR2 are LNHNV and YYDKDF (reference sequence). This CDR3 region has 13 residues. Trimming shortened V by 4 bases and J by 2 bases, and 6 bases separated the two germline ends. The CDR3 DNA is TGTGCCACCAGCAAGGTGACCTACAATGAGCAGTTCTTC. Its protein is CATSKVTYNEQFF.

This chain uses TRBV2 with TRBJ1-5; 11 bases align to TRBD1. CDR1 and CDR2 (germline): SNHLY, FYNNEI. Trimming cost V 5 bases and J 9 bases; bases outside gene matches: 9. The CDR3 sequence is 15 residues long. CDR3 nucleotides: TGTGCCAGCAGTCCCGGGACAGGGGGTCCGAGGCCCCAGCATTTT. It encodes CASSPGTGGPRPQHF.

The rearrangement links TRBV5-6 to TRBJ1-4, with TRBD1 matching 9 bases. The CDR3 loop spans 16 amino acids. Germline trimming cut 2 bases from V and 8 bases from J; bases unmatched to any gene: 10. Germline V gene lookup returns CDR1 SGHDT and CDR2 YYEEEE. The CDR3 reads CASSFSGTGLGEKLFF. CDR3 DNA: TGTGCCAGCAGCTTCTCCGGGACAGGGCTTGGAGAAAAACTGTTTTTT.

A few counts support this clone. The genes are TRBV28 and TRBJ1-5; D is ambiguous. The germline V and J ends were trimmed by 4 bases and 6 bases, with 7 bases remaining between them. Looked up from germline, CDR1 is MDHEN and CDR2 is SYDVKM. The CDR3 has 12 amino acids. DNA for the CDR3: TGTGCCAGCAGTTCTCCGGGTCAGCCCCAGCATTTT. It yields the protein CASSSPGQPQHF.

The V and J genes are TRBV6-1 and TRBJ1-1, with 7 bases matching TRBD1. The V gene's germline CDR1 is MNHNS and CDR2 SASEGT. The CDR3 runs 15 residues. Germline trimming cut 5 bases from V and 2 bases from J; bases unmatched to any gene: 8. The CDR3 nucleotides are TGTGCCAGCAGTCTCTACACAGGGGTTAACACTGAAGCTTTCTTT. Residues: CASSLYTGVNTEAFF.

A single count supports this clone. This sequence joins TRBV27 and TRBJ2-7, with 10 bases matching TRBD1. Germline V lookup: CDR1 MNHEY, CDR2 SMNVEV (reference sequence). There are 14 residues in the CDR3. Unmatched junction bases numbered 7, after V lost 5 bases and J lost 6 bases. CDR3 region: CASSDRDRGGEQYF. The DNA for the CDR3 is TGTGCCAGCAGTGACCGGGACAGGGGAGGCGAGCAGTACTTC.

The genes are TRBV28 and TRBJ1-1, with 7 bases lining up with TRBD1. J gave up 1 base and V 5 bases, and 4 bases lay outside the gene matches. Germline CDR1 and CDR2: MDHEN and SYDVKM. There are 14 residues in the CDR3. The CDR3 DNA reads TGTGCCAGCAGTAGGGGGCCGCCGAACACTGAAGCTTTCTTT. Translated: CASSRGPPNTEAFF. Full variable domain (outside the CDR3, taken from reference TRBV28 and TRBJ1-1): DVKVTQSSRYLVKRTGEKVFLECVQDMDHENMFWYRQDPGLGLRLIYFSYDVKMKEKGDIPEGYSVSREKKERFSLILESASTNQTSMYLCASSRGPPNTEAFFGQGTRLTVV.

The V gene is TRBV7-2, the J gene TRBJ1-1; 7 positions agree with TRBD1. CDR3 length: 15 residues. V lost 1 base, J lost 5 bases, and 7 bases stayed unmatched. CDR1 and CDR2 (germline): SGHTA, FQGNSA. The CDR3 DNA reads as TGTGCCAGCAGCTTAGAGTCCAGGGGGAAGACTGAAGCTTTCTTT. Translating gives CASSLESRGKTEAFF.

This clone was found a few times. V and J are TRBV13 and TRBJ2-7; D is ambiguous. The CDR3 spans 13 residues. V gave up 1 base and J gave up 0 bases, with 4 bases separating them. The germline CDR1 and CDR2 sequences are PRHDT and FYEKMQ (reference sequence). The CDR3 region is CASSLVSSYEQYF. CDR3 nucleotides: TGTGCCAGCAGCTTAGTGAGCTCCTACGAGCAGTACTTC.

The gene calls are TRBV5-6 and TRBJ2-7; 9 positions match TRBD2. The junction had 10 bases not matched to a gene; V was cut back by 3 bases and J by 0 bases. CDR3 length: 17 residues. Germline V lookup: CDR1 SGHDT, CDR2 YYEEEE. The CDR3 coding sequence is TGTGCCAGCAGCTACCGGACTAGCGAAATATCCTCCTACGAGCAGTACTTC. It translates to CASSYRTSEISSYEQYF.

This clone was observed a handful of times. The chain employs TRBV6-5 and TRBJ2-7; TRBD2 agrees at 11 bases. V lost 6 bases to trimming and J lost 0 bases; unmatched junction nucleotides: 4. The germline CDR1 and CDR2 sequences are MNHEY and SVGAGI. The CDR3 runs to 15 residues. This chain's CDR3 is CASSEGLADSYEQYF. CDR3 DNA: TGTGCCAGCAGCGAGGGACTAGCGGACTCCTACGAGCAGTACTTC.

The chain carries TRBV7-6 and TRBJ2-7, with 13 bases lining up with TRBD2. After removal of 5 bases from V and 4 bases from J, the junction contained 8 bases not matched to a gene. Germline values: CDR1 SGHVS, CDR2 FNYEAQ. The CDR3 has 16 residues. CDR3 region: CASSPGLAGRQYEQYF. Here the CDR3 DNA reads TGTGCCAGCAGCCCGGGACTAGCGGGGAGACAGTACGAGCAGTACTTC.

J is TRBJ1-2 and V is TRBV10-3; D not resolved. The CDR3 is 14 residues long. Trimming stripped 3 bases from V and 2 bases from J, with 10 bases between. CDR1 is ENHRY, CDR2 SYGVKD, per germline. CDR3 DNA: TGTGCCATCAGTGACGAGCTATCGAACTATGGCTACACCTTC. Its protein product is CAISDELSNYGYTF.

The chain links TRBV19 to TRBJ1-6, with 8 bases aligning to TRBD1. The V gene end was trimmed by 6 bases and the J gene end by 13 bases; junction bases not matched to a gene: 14. This CDR3 contains 15 residues. The V gene's germline CDR1 is LNHDA and CDR2 SQIVND (reference sequence). CDR3: CASRSPGQAPTPLHF. Written as DNA, the CDR3 is TGTGCCAGTAGGAGTCCGGGACAGGCGCCTACTCCCCTCCACTTT.

The chain couples TRBV28 to TRBJ1-2, with 8 bases that match TRBD1. This CDR3 has 13 residues. With V trimmed by 7 bases and J by 6 bases, 7 bases remained unmatched. CDR1 is MDHEN, CDR2 SYDVKM, per germline. CDR3 residues: CASTQDRANGYTF. CDR3 nucleotide sequence: TGTGCCAGCACCCAGGACAGGGCGAATGGCTACACCTTC.

V and J are TRBV20-1 and TRBJ2-1, with D perhaps matching TRBD2 (5 bases). Germline assignment: CDR1 DFQATT and CDR2 SNEGSKA (reference sequence). Trimming cost V 5 bases and J 8 bases, with 10 bases left between them. CDR3 size: 11 residues. The CDR3 loop is CSARGHHEQFF. The CDR3 DNA reads as TGCAGTGCTCGGGGTCATCATGAGCAGTTCTTC.

V usage is TRBV5-1 and J usage is TRBJ1-1; the D gene is possibly TRBD1 (6 bases). CDR1 is SGHRS, CDR2 YFSETQ, per germline. V lost 4 bases to trimming and J lost 6 bases, with 19 bases between them. The CDR3 contains 15 residues. The CDR3, as DNA: TGCGCCAGCAGCCCGGCAACAGTTGGGGGCCCTGAAGCTTTCTTT. Amino acids: CASSPATVGGPEAFF.

V usage is TRBV28 and J usage is TRBJ1-4; D may be TRBD1 (5 bases). Germline-derived CDR1 and CDR2 are MDHEN and SYDVKM. The V end was cut by 5 bases, the J end by 12 bases, with 13 bases between. The CDR3 runs 12 residues. CDR3 in amino acids: CASSISDRQLFF. The CDR3 DNA reads TGTGCCAGCAGTATATCCGACAGACAACTGTTTTTT. Using reference TRBV28 and TRBJ1-4 for the parts outside the CDR3, the full variable domain is DVKVTQSSRYLVKRTGEKVFLECVQDMDHENMFWYRQDPGLGLRLIYFSYDVKMKEKGDIPEGYSVSREKKERFSLILESASTNQTSMYLCASSISDRQLFFGSGTQLSVL.

The V call is TRBV5-6, the J call TRBJ2-5, with TRBD2 matching 9 bases. Germline values: CDR1 SGHDT, CDR2 YYEEEE. Losses at the gene ends were 2 bases for V and 5 bases for J; bases not matched to a gene: 4. This CDR3 is 14 amino acids long. CDR3 bases: TGTGCCAGCAGCTTTAGCGGGAGTGTCGAGACCCAGTACTTC. This encodes CASSFSGSVETQYF.

The genes are TRBV19 and TRBJ2-7, with D perhaps matching TRBD2 (6 bases). V was trimmed by 4 bases and J by 3 bases, leaving 13 bases between them. Germline loops: CDR1 LNHDA, CDR2 SQIVND (reference sequence). The CDR3 has 14 residues. CDR3 sequence: CASSRGLRYYEQYF. CDR3 in DNA: TGTGCCAGTAGTAGGGGACTTCGGTACTACGAGCAGTACTTC.

J is TRBJ2-1 and V is TRBV5-1; unclear D gene. The germline gives CDR1 SGHRS, CDR2 YFSETQ. This CDR3 is 14 amino acids long. Trimming pared 0 bases from V and 2 bases from J, leaving 6 bases between. The CDR3 region has the DNA TGCGCCAGCAGCTTGGTGGCTACCTACAATGAGCAGTTCTTC. It specifies CASSLVATYNEQFF.

The J gene is TRBJ1-4, the V gene TRBV2, with unresolved D. V was cut by 2 bases and J by 4 bases, with 8 bases left in between. The CDR3 spans 14 residues. Germline CDR1 SNHLY, CDR2 FYNNEI. CDR3 in amino acids: CASSERQSNEKLFF. CDR3 DNA sequence: TGTGCCAGCAGTGAACGGCAGAGTAATGAAAAACTGTTTTTT.